These 10 T cell receptor beta chains were all obtained from the same sample, sequenced in a study of shared clonotypes between healthy human individuals. Produced via immunoSEQ multiplex PCR; TCRdb's table is partial and in-frame only. Among roughly 1,600,000 clones listed, just under 99% were seen once. The sample consisted of naive CD4+ T cells sorted from blood. Subset: CD45RA+ positively selected. All receptors come from a man younger than 40 in good health.

This sequence joins TRBV28 and TRBJ1-5; D call uncertain. Germline assignment: CDR1 MDHEN and CDR2 SYDVKM. V lost 4 bases, J lost 4 bases, and 11 bases lay in between. The CDR3 has 14 amino acids. DNA for the CDR3: TGTGCCAGCAGTTGGGGTCGGGTAAATCAGCCCCAGCATTTT. Its translation is CASSWGRVNQPQHF.

This sequence joins TRBV28 and TRBJ2-7, with 7 bases that match TRBD1. CDR1 is MDHEN, CDR2 SYDVKM, per germline. The CDR3 has 13 amino acids. The ends lost 8 bases at V and 2 bases at J; junction bases unmatched: 6. The CDR3 bases are TGTGCCAGCCAGGGACAGCTTCCCTACGAGCAGTACTTC. Translating gives CASQGQLPYEQYF.

The chain recombines TRBV5-1 with TRBJ2-1; 8 positions match TRBD2. This CDR3 spans 17 amino acids. Germline V gives CDR1 SGHRS, CDR2 YFSETQ. V gave up 6 bases and J gave up 8 bases; unmatched junction bases: 19. The CDR3 spells CASTLGIVAGPSDEQFF. CDR3 DNA sequence: TGCGCCAGCACCCTAGGGATAGTAGCGGGACCCTCGGATGAGCAGTTCTTC.

The chain is built from TRBV27 and TRBJ2-7, with 8 positions matching TRBD1. CDR1 MNHEY and CDR2 SMNVEV come from the germline V gene (reference sequence). This CDR3 has 15 residues. V trimming: 6 bases; J trimming: 1 base; junction bases outside the gene matches: 8. CDR3 nucleotides: TGTGCCAGCAGACGAGCACGACAGGGGTCCTACGAGCAGTACTTC. Protein sequence: CASRRARQGSYEQYF.

V usage is TRBV15 and J usage is TRBJ2-3; D gene uncertain. Germline CDR1 reads LNHNV; CDR2 reads YYDKDF (reference sequence). The V and J ends lost 0 bases and 5 bases respectively, with 9 bases between them. CDR3 length: 14 amino acids. The CDR3 DNA follows: TGTGCCACCAGCAGAGATCTTTCCGGAGATACGCAGTATTTT. Its translation: CATSRDLSGDTQYF.

The gene calls are TRBV27 and TRBJ2-7; D not resolved. The CDR3 is made up of 13 amino acids. The germline V gene has CDR1 MNHEY and CDR2 SMNVEV (reference sequence). V was pared by 2 bases and J by 2 bases, with 7 bases between. Here the CDR3 DNA reads TGTGCCAGCAGTTTAAAGCCACCCTACGAGCAGTACTTC. Encoded protein: CASSLKPPYEQYF.

The rearrangement uses TRBV27 and TRBJ2-7; no clear D gene. V lost 5 bases and J lost 6, with 11 bases in between. This CDR3 contains 12 residues. Germline V gene data show CDR1 as MNHEY and CDR2 as SMNVEV (reference sequence). In DNA, the CDR3 is TGTGCCAGCAGTCCCCCGGGTGGCGAGCAGTACTTC. Its translation: CASSPPGGEQYF.

As concerns this clone: Distinct nucleotide sequences in the sample also encode this CDR3. The chain employs TRBV5-4 and TRBJ1-4, with D possibly TRBD1 on 6 matching bases. CDR3 length: 15 residues. CDR1 is SGHNT and CDR2 is YYREEE in the germline V gene (reference sequence). V gave up 4 bases and J gave up 0 bases, with 10 bases separating them. CDR3 in amino acids: CASSEGGSTNEKLFF. The CDR3 coding sequence is TGTGCCAGCAGCGAAGGGGGTTCAACTAATGAAAAACTGTTTTTT.

The chain is built from TRBV6-1 and TRBJ1-5; 7 bases are shared with TRBD1. Trimming removed 5 bases from V and 2 bases from J; junction bases left unmatched: 6. CDR3 length: 15 residues. Per germline, CDR1 MNHNS and CDR2 SASEGT. The CDR3 DNA follows: TGTGCCAGCAGTACCCGGCAGGGGGGCAATCAGCCCCAGCATTTT. Amino acid sequence: CASSTRQGGNQPQHF.

The V gene is TRBV18, the J gene TRBJ2-3; 11 bases align to TRBD1. The germline CDR1 and CDR2 sequences are KGHSH and LQKENI. Trimming removed 5 bases from V and 3 bases from J; junction bases left unmatched: 10. The CDR3 has 17 residues. This CDR3 is CASSSYPGTGGTDTQYF. The CDR3 coding sequence is TGTGCCAGCTCATCCTACCCCGGGACAGGGGGGACAGATACGCAGTATTTT.